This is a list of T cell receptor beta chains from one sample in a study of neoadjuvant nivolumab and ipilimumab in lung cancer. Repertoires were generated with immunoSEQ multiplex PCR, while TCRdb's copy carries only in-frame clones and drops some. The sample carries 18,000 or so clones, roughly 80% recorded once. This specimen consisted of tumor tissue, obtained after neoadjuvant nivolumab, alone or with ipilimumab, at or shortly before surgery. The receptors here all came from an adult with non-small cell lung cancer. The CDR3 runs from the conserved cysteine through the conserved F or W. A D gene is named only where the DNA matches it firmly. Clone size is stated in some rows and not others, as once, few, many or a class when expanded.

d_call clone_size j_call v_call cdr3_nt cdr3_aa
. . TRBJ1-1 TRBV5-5 TGTGCCAGCAGCTGGGAGGCTCTTCTGACTGAAGCTTTCTTT CASSWEALLTEAFF
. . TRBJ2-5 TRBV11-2 TGTGCCAGCACCCGTCCGGGTCAAGAGACCCAGTACTTC CASTRPGQETQYF
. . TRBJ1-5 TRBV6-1 TGTGCCAGCAGTGAAGGGTGGGCCTTATATAGCAATCAGCCCCAGCATTTT CASSEGWALYSNQPQHF
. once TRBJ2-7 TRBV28 TGTGCCAGCAGTTTTCCCCAGGGAGCGGCGGGCTCCTACGAGCAGTACTTC CASSFPQGAAGSYEQYF
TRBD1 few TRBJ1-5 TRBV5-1 TGCGCCAGCAGCCTCCGGACAGGGGTGCAGCCCCAGCATTTT CASSLRTGVQPQHF
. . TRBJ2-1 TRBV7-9 TGTGCCAGCAGCTTGACTAATAGCGGCAATGAGCAGTTCTTC CASSLTNSGNEQFF
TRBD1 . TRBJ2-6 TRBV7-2 TGTGCCAGCAGTCCGGACAGGGCCGGGGCCAACGTCCTGACTTTC CASSPDRAGANVLTF
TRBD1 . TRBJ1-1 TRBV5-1 TGCGCCAGCAGCTCACAGGGGTGGGGGAACACTGAAGCTTTCTTT CASSSQGWGNTEAFF
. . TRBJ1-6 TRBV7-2 TGTGCCAGCAGCTTAGAGCCAGCCAAGCCTAATTCACCCCTCCACTTT CASSLEPAKPNSPLHF
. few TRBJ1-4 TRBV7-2 TGTGCCAGCAGCTTAGTGGCCGGCCCCGCAACTAATGAAAAACTGTTTTTT CASSLVAGPATNEKLFF
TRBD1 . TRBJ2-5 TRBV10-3 TGTGCCATCAGTGAGTTGGACAGGGGGAAGACCCAGTACTTC CAISELDRGKTQYF
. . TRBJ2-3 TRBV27 TGTGCCAGCAGCTCACGTGCCGTTACAAGCACAGATACGCAGTATTTT CASSSRAVTSTDTQYF
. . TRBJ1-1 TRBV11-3 TGTGCCAGCAGCCTCAACACGGGGGAAGCTTTCTTT CASSLNTGEAFF
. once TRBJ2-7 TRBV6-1 TGTGCCATCCGCAGGCAGAACTCCTACGAGCAGTACTTC CAIRRQNSYEQYF
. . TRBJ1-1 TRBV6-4 TGTGCCAGCAGTCCCGACGGGAGGAACACTGAAGCTTTCTTT CASSPDGRNTEAFF
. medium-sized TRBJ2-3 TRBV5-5 TGTGCCAGCAGCGCCATCGGGGGGCGTTCGCAAGATACGCAGTATTTT CASSAIGGRSQDTQYF
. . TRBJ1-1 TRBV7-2 TGTGCCAGCAGCTTAATCACTGAAGCTTTCTTT CASSLITEAFF
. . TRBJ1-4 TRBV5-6 TGTGCCAGCAGCGCCCCCGGGCTTCAACTGTTTTTT CASSAPGLQLFF
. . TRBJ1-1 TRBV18 TGTGCCAGCTCGCCTCCGGGAACAATGAACACTGAAGCTTTCTTT CASSPPGTMNTEAFF
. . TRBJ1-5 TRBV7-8 TGTGCCAGCAGCCCCCGAGAGGTCCCGCGGAATCAGCCCCAGCATTTT CASSPREVPRNQPQHF
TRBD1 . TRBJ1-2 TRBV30 TGTGCCTGGAGTCCCGGGACAGGGCCCTTTGGCTACACCTTC CAWSPGTGPFGYTF
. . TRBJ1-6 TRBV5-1 TGCGCCAGCAGTCGATCGGGGTTCTCCTATAATTCACCCCTCCACTTT CASSRSGFSYNSPLHF
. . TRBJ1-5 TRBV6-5 TGTGCCAGCAGTTCCCTTTACCCGACAGCCAATCAGCCCCAGCATTTT CASSSLYPTANQPQHF
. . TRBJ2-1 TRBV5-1 TGCGCCAGCAGCTTGCCGGTAGGCACTTTCGATGAGCAGTTCTTC CASSLPVGTFDEQFF
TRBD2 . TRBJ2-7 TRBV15 TGTGCCACCAGCAGAGGGGCAGGAAACTCCGGGACTAACCATTACGAGCAGTACTTC CATSRGAGNSGTNHYEQYF
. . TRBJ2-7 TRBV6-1 TGTGCCAGCAGCGCCAGGGTGGGGGAGCAGTACTTC CASSARVGEQYF
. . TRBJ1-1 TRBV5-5 TGTGCCAGCAGCGGGGGAAGGACGAACACTGAAGCTTTCTTT CASSGGRTNTEAFF
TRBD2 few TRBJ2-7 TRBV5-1 TGCGCCAGCAGCTTGTATGCGGGGGGAACCTACGAGCAGTACTTC CASSLYAGGTYEQYF
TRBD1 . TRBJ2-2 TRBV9 TGTGCCAGCAGCGCCGGGACAGGGTCCGGGGAGCTGTTTTTT CASSAGTGSGELFF
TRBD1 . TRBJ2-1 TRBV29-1 TGCAGCGTTGGAGGATCGGGACAGGGGACTTACAATGAGCAGTTCTTC CSVGGSGQGTYNEQFF
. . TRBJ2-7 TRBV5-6 TGTGCCAGCAGCCTTCGAGGGTACGAGCAGTACTTC CASSLRGYEQYF
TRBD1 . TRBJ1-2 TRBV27 TGTGCCAGCAGTTTAGACAGGGGGGTTGGCTACACCTTC CASSLDRGVGYTF
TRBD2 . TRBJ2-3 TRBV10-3 TGTGCCAGCAGACTAGCGGGGGGTTCAGATACGCAGTATTTT CASRLAGGSDTQYF
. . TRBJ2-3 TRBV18 TGTGCCAGCTCACCAGGCTATCCCTCCACAGATACGCAGTATTTT CASSPGYPSTDTQYF
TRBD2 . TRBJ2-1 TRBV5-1 TGCGCCAGCAGCCCGCCAGCGGGGGGGCCGAATGAGCAGTTCTTC CASSPPAGGPNEQFF
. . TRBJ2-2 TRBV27 . CASRSRRAGELFF
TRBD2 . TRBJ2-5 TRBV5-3 TGTGCCAGCAGCCCCAGAGCGGGGGGGTGGGAGACCCAGTACTTC CASSPRAGGWETQYF
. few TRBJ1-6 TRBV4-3 TGCGCCAGCAGCCAAGAAGGCAGTATAATTTCACCCCTCCACTTT CASSQEGSIISPLHF
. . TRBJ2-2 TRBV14 TGTGCCAGCAGCCGACCAGGGGCGACCGGGGAGCTGTTTTTT CASSRPGATGELFF
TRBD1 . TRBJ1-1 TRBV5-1 TGCGCCAGCAGCTTGGCAGGGGGCAACACTGAAGCTTTCTTT CASSLAGGNTEAFF
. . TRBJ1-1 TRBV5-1 TGCGCCAGCAGCTTTGGAGGGAATGAAGCTTTCTTT CASSFGGNEAFF
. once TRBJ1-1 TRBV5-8 TGTGCCAGCAGGTTACCGGGACAGAACACTGAAGCTTTCTTT CASRLPGQNTEAFF
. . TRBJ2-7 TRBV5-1 TGCGCCAGCAGCTTGTTCCGGGCCCCATACTACGAGCAGTACTTC CASSLFRAPYYEQYF
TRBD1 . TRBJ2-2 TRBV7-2 TGTGCCAGCAAAGCCGGGACAGCGAACACCGGGGAGCTGTTTTTT CASKAGTANTGELFF
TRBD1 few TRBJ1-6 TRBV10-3 TGTGCCATCAGTGAGCGGTCGACAGGGAGCTCCTATAATTCACCCCTCCACTTT CAISERSTGSSYNSPLHF
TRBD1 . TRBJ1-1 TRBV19 TGTGCCAGTAGTCTCACAGGGGTGATGAACACTGAAGCTTTCTTT CASSLTGVMNTEAFF
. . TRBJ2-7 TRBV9 TGTGCCAGCAGCTTCAAGGGATCCTCCTACGAGCAGTACTTC CASSFKGSSYEQYF
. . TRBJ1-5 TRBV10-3 TGTGCCATCAGTGACGCGACAGGCAGCCAGCCCCAGCATTTT CAISDATGSQPQHF
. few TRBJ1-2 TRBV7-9 TGTGCCAGCAGCTTAGGTGGAACAGCCTTACCTTATGGCTACACCTTC CASSLGGTALPYGYTF
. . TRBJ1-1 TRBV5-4 TGTGCCAGCAGCTTGGGGGCGGGGATGATGACTGAAGCTTTCTTT CASSLGAGMMTEAFF
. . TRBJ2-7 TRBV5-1 TGCGCCAGCAGTTTGATGGACAGTTACGAGCAGTACTTC CASSLMDSYEQYF
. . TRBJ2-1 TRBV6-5 TGTGCCAGCAGACTACGAAGCTCCTACAATGAGCAGTTCTTC CASRLRSSYNEQFF
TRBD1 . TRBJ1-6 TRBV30 TGTGCCTGGGGACAGGACCTTAATTCACCCCTCCACTTT CAWGQDLNSPLHF
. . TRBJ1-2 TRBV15 TGTGCCACCAGACCGACTGACAACTATGGCTACACCTTC CATRPTDNYGYTF
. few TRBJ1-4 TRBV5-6 TGTGCCAGCAGCTTGCGGACAGAGGGCTGGAGCGAAAAACTGTTTTTT CASSLRTEGWSEKLFF
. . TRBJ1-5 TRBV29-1 TGCAGCGTCGGTGGCGCAGACCCCAATCAGCCCCAGCATTTT CSVGGADPNQPQHF
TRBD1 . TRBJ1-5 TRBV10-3 TGTGCCATCCGACAGGGGATCCAAGCCAATCAGCCCCAGCATTTT CAIRQGIQANQPQHF
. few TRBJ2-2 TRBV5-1 TGCGCCAGCAGCCTAGACAGCCGGCCGAACACCGGGGAGCTGTTTTTT CASSLDSRPNTGELFF